This TCR beta chain came from a study of shared clonotypes between healthy human individuals. In replicate PCRs of sorted subsets, 150 to 200 ng DNA, roughly 31,000 T cell genomes, was used. The method was immunoSEQ multiplex PCR; TCRdb's version includes in-frame clones alone and lacks a portion of them. The table has 950,000 to 1,200,000 clones, roughly 77% seen once; the top ten hold 0.89%. None of the donors, who were healthy HIV-negative adults, had recently had acute infections or vaccinations. The sequence derives from a young man in good health. Some clones in this sample may be carry-over from other donors' samples. Sequencing input: memory CD4+ T cells from PBMCs. Subset described: CD45RA-negative fraction.

The CDR3 is CASSRGTGNYGYTF. The CDR3 coding sequence is TGCGCCAGCAGCCGCGGGACAGGGAACTATGGCTACACCTTC. The gene calls are TRBV4-3 and TRBJ1-2; 9 bases align to TRBD1. The germline gives CDR1 LGHNA, CDR2 YSLEER. The CDR3 has 14 amino acids. V trimming: 4 bases; J trimming: 2 bases; junction bases outside the gene matches: 2.